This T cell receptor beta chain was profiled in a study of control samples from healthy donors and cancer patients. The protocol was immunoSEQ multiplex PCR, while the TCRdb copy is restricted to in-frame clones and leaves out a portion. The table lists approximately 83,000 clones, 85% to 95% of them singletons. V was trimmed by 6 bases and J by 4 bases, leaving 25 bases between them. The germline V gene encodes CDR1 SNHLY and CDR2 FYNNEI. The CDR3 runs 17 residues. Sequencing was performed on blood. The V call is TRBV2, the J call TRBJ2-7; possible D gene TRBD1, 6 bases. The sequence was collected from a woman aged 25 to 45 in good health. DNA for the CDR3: TGTGCCAGCAGACCACAGGGCTACCCGATTAGGTGGTACGAGCAGTACTTC. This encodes CASRPQGYPIRWYEQYF.